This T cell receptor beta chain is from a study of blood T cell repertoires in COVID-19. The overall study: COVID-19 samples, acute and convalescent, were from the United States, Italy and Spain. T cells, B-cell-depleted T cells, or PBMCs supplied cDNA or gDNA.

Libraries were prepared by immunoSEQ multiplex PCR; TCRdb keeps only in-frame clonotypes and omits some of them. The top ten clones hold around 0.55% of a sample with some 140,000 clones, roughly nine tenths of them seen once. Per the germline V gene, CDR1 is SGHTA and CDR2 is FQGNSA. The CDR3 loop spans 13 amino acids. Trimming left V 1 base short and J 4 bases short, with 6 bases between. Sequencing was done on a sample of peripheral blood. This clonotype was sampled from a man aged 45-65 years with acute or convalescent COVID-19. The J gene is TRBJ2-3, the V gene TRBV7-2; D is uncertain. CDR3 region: CASSLVFSDTQYF. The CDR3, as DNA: TGTGCCAGCAGCTTAGTTTTCTCAGATACGCAGTATTTT.